The clone carrying this TCR beta chain appeared once. PCR primers comprised 60 Vbeta and 13 Jbeta primers. Measured with immunoSEQ multiplex PCR; TCRdb has only the in-frame clones, and not every one. There are about 110,000 clones in the sample; around 71% occur only once, and roughly 0.79% lies in the top ten. There are 18 residues in the CDR3. Trimming stripped 1 base from V and 6 bases from J, with 22 bases between. The germline V gene has CDR1 SGHTA and CDR2 FQGNSA. This sample was included in a study of cytomegalovirus exposure and HLA in healthy donors. The V and J genes are TRBV7-2 and TRBJ1-3; no clear D gene. The clonotype originates from a boy under 18 in good health and CMV-seronegative. Sequencing was done on a sample of PBMCs. The CDR3 region is CASSLVGSGRRSANTIYF. CDR3 nucleotide sequence: TGTGCCAGCAGCTTAGTGGGGTCGGGGAGGAGAAGTGCAAACACCATATATTTT.